This TCR beta chain was observed in a study of early T cells in non-severe SARS-CoV-2 infection. Overall study context: Unpaired chains resulted from sequencing bulk RNA of unsorted whole blood.

Per the germline V gene, CDR1 is SGHAT and CDR2 is FQNNGV. V lost 5 bases and J 4 bases, leaving 21 bases between the germline ends. The CDR3 runs to 17 residues. TCRdb independently ran MiXCR on the 5' RACE reads; one entry per CDR3 protein. This table has about 56,000 distinct CDR3 sequences, roughly a tenth appearing once. This clonotype has ten or more counts. Sequencing was performed on whole blood. This clonotype originated in an adult who was a healthcare worker with PCR-confirmed SARS-CoV-2 infection or an uninfected control (not recorded which). The chain recombines TRBV11-2 with TRBJ1-5; D remains unclear. In DNA form, the CDR3 reads TGTGCCAGCAGCGAAGCCCGAGTTGCAGGAGGGAATCAGCCCCAGCATTTT. Protein product: CASSEARVAGGNQPQHF.